This is a list of T cell receptor beta chains from one sample in a study of blood T cell repertoires in COVID-19. Produced via immunoSEQ multiplex PCR; TCRdb's table is partial and in-frame only. The data show roughly 410,000 clones, with around 89% seen just once and 1.5% to 1.8% held by the top ten. Sequencing input: peripheral blood. The receptors come from a woman between 40 and 50 years old with COVID-19, enrolled during active disease. CDR3s include the opening cysteine and the closing phenylalanine or tryptophan. The order of the fields is D gene, CDR3 length, clone size, J gene, V gene, CDR3 protein, CDR3 DNA. The D gene is left open where the match is weak. Expanded clones get a size class; other rows say once, few or many, or leave the size out.

NA,16,NA,TRBJ2-2,TRBV7-3,CASSPTGTSDTGELFF,TGTGCCAGCAGCCCGACCGGGACATCGGACACCGGGGAGCTGTTTTTT
NA,13,once,TRBJ2-7,TRBV21-1,CASSKVPLYEQYF,TGTGCCAGCAGCAAAGTTCCCTTGTACGAGCAGTACTTC
NA,13,NA,TRBJ1-5,TRBV3-1/TRBV3-2,CASSQELRSPQHF,TGTGCCAGCAGCCAAGAATTGAGATCGCCCCAGCATTTT
NA,14,NA,TRBJ1-1,TRBV27,CASSPHRERSWAFF,TGTGCCAGCAGTCCTCACAGGGAGAGGTCTTGGGCTTTCTTT
TRBD1,12,NA,TRBJ1-1,TRBV5-4,CASSLQGGEAFF,TGTGCCAGCAGCTTGCAGGGGGGTGAAGCTTTCTTT
NA,16,NA,TRBJ1-5,TRBV5-6,CASSFSRLWSAQPQHF,TGTGCCAGCAGCTTTTCGAGGTTATGGTCCGCCCAGCCCCAGCATTTT
TRBD1,14,once,TRBJ1-2,TRBV7-2,CASSLGQGDYGYTF,TGTGCCAGCAGCTTGGGACAGGGGGACTATGGCTACACCTTC
TRBD1,14,NA,TRBJ1-3,TRBV28,CASSPRGTGNTIYF,TGTGCCAGCAGTCCCAGGGGGACGGGAAACACCATATATTTT
NA,14,once,TRBJ1-2,TRBV7-8,CASSPRTTKRGYTF,TGTGCCAGCAGCCCCCGTACCACAAAGCGGGGCTACACCTTC
NA,17,few,TRBJ1-6,TRBV5-1,CASSSLTGTSLNAPLHF,TGCGCCAGCAGCTCCTTAACCGGGACATCTCTGAATGCACCCCTCCACTTT
TRBD1,16,NA,TRBJ1-6,TRBV6-2/TRBV6-3,CASSWTGHSYNSPLHF,TGTGCCAGCAGCTGGACAGGGCACTCCTATAATTCACCCCTCCACTTT
TRBD2,18,few,TRBJ2-1,TRBV7-9,CASSLPVRLAGGRGEQFF,TGTGCCAGCAGCTTACCCGTCCGACTAGCGGGGGGGCGAGGTGAGCAGTTCTTC
TRBD1,14,NA,TRBJ1-1,TRBV5-1,CASSFGTDNTEAFF,TGCGCCAGCAGCTTCGGGACAGATAACACTGAAGCTTTCTTT
NA,14,NA,TRBJ2-2,TRBV14,CASSQYYRSGELFF,TGTGCCAGCAGCCAGTATTACAGGTCCGGGGAGCTGTTTTTT
NA,14,NA,TRBJ1-5,TRBV6-4,CASSDSGGSEPQHF,TGTGCCAGCAGTGACTCGGGCGGGTCGGAGCCCCAGCATTTT
NA,16,NA,TRBJ2-1,TRBV27,CASSLWTGEQKYEQFF,TGTGCCAGCAGTTTATGGACGGGAGAGCAAAAATATGAGCAGTTCTTC
TRBD1,18,NA,TRBJ2-6,TRBV18,CASSPLTGGAAGANVLTF,TGTGCCAGCTCACCGCTGACAGGGGGCGCGGCCGGGGCCAACGTCCTGACTTTC
TRBD2,16,NA,TRBJ2-3,TRBV5-1,CASSLRTSGGSDTQYF,TGCGCCAGCAGCTTAAGGACTAGCGGGGGCTCAGATACGCAGTATTTT
NA,15,NA,TRBJ1-5,TRBV10-3,CASGGGYDSNQPQHF,TGTGCCTCAGGCGGGGGATACGATAGCAATCAGCCCCAGCATTTT
TRBD1,13,NA,TRBJ1-5,TRBV29-1,CSVTTGGNQPQHF,TGCAGCGTCACTACAGGGGGCAATCAGCCCCAGCATTTT
TRBD2,15,NA,TRBJ2-1,TRBV11-2,CASRLPGGTINEQFF,TGTGCCAGCAGGTTACCGGGAGGGACTATCAATGAGCAGTTCTTC
TRBD2,15,NA,TRBJ2-1,TRBV11-1,CASSVGARGGNEQFF,TGTGCCAGCAGCGTCGGGGCAAGGGGAGGGAATGAGCAGTTCTTC
NA,13,NA,TRBJ1-3,TRBV7-2,CASTIWGPDTIYF,TGTGCCAGCACCATATGGGGGCCCGACACCATATATTTT
NA,16,NA,TRBJ2-1,TRBV7-9,CASSLATPSSYNEQFF,TGTGCCAGCAGCCTCGCGACACCGAGCTCCTACAATGAGCAGTTCTTC
NA,14,NA,TRBJ2-5,TRBV27,CASPPKGQQETQYF,TGTGCCAGCCCCCCGAAGGGACAACAAGAGACCCAGTACTTC
NA,13,NA,TRBJ1-2,TRBV7-9,CASSLERKYGYTF,TGTGCCAGCAGCTTAGAGCGCAAATATGGCTACACCTTC
TRBD1,16,NA,TRBJ1-4,TRBV3-1/TRBV3-2,CASSRTGGLGDEKLFF,TGTGCCAGCAGCCGGACAGGGGGGCTAGGGGATGAAAAACTGTTTTTT
NA,16,few,TRBJ1-6,TRBV3-1/TRBV3-2,CASSQVATGVGSPLHF,TGTGCCAGCAGCCAAGTCGCTACAGGCGTCGGTTCACCCCTCCACTTT
TRBD1,14,NA,TRBJ1-2,TRBV5-1,CASSPGQGLRGYTF,TGCGCCAGCAGCCCGGGACAGGGACTACGGGGCTACACCTTC
NA,13,few,TRBJ1-1,TRBV10-3,CAISVTENTEAFF,TGTGCCATCAGTGTAACAGAGAACACTGAAGCTTTCTTT
NA,13,NA,TRBJ1-2,TRBV6-2/TRBV6-3,CASSYEGGYGYTF,TGTGCCAGCAGTTACGAGGGAGGCTATGGCTACACCTTC
TRBD1,15,NA,TRBJ1-2,TRBV28,CALSGTGSSNYGYTF,TGTGCCTTATCCGGGACAGGATCGTCTAACTATGGCTACACCTTC
NA,14,once,TRBJ2-1,TRBV6-4,CASSEEDFYNEQFF,TGTGCCAGCAGTGAGGAGGACTTCTACAATGAGCAGTTCTTC
NA,16,NA,TRBJ1-6,TRBV18,CASSPSPQGYNSPLHF,TGTGCCAGCTCACCATCCCCGCAGGGCTATAATTCACCCCTCCACTTT
TRBD1,15,NA,TRBJ1-1,TRBV9,CASSVLGTGSTEAFF,TGTGCCAGCAGCGTACTGGGGACAGGTTCCACTGAAGCTTTCTTT